This T cell receptor (beta chain) was observed in a study of identical twins. V trimming: 5 bases; J trimming: 1 base; junction bases outside the gene matches: 2. The CDR3 length is 13 residues. Germline V lookup: CDR1 SGHNT, CDR2 YENEEA. In this sample, this clonotype turned up a few times. TCRdb re-analysed the 5' RACE reads in MiXCR, keeping a single row per CDR3 protein. The sample has roughly 190,000 distinct CDR3 sequences, 15% to 20% seen once. Another study also made use of these data, one on T cells expressing NK-cell markers.

Sequences were obtained from CD8+ T cells sorted from blood. The genes are TRBV11-3 and TRBJ2-7, with 7 bases matching TRBD1. The TCR was taken from a woman aged 18-35 years in good health. The CDR3 DNA follows: TGTGCCAGCAGCGTGACAGGGTCCTACGAGCAGTACTTC. Its protein is CASSVTGSYEQYF.